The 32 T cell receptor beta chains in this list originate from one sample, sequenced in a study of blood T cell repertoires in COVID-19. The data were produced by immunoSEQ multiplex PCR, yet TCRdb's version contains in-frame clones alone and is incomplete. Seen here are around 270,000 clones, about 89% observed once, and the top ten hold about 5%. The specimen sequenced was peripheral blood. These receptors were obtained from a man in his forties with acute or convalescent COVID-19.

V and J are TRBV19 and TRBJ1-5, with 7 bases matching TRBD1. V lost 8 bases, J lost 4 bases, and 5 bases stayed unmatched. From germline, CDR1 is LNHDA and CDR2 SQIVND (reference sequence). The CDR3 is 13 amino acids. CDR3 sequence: CASAGTANQPQHF. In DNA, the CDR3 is TGTGCCAGTGCCGGGACAGCAAATCAGCCCCAGCATTTT.

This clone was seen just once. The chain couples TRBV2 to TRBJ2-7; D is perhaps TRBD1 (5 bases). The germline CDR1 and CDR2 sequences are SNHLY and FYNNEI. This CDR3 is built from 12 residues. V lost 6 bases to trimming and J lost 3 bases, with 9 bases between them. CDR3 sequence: CASRVTGYEQYF. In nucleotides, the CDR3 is TGTGCCAGCAGGGTAACAGGCTACGAGCAGTACTTC.

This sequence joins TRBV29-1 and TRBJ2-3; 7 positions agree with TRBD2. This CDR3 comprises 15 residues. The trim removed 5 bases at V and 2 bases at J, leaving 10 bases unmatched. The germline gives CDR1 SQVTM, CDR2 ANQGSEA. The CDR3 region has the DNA TGCAGCGTTTACCGGGGAGGGACCACCACAGATACGCAGTATTTT. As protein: CSVYRGGTTTDTQYF.

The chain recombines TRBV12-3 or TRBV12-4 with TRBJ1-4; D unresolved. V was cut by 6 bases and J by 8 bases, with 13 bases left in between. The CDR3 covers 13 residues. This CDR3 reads CASSHTHTEKLFF. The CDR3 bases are TGTGCCAGCAGCCACACCCACACAGAAAAACTGTTTTTT.

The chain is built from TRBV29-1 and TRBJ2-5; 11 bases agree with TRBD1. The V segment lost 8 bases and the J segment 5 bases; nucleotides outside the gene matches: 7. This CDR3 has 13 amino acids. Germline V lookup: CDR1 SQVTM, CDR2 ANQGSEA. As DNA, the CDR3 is TGCAGCTTCCGGACAGGGGGCCGGGAGACCCAGTACTTC. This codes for CSFRTGGRETQYF.

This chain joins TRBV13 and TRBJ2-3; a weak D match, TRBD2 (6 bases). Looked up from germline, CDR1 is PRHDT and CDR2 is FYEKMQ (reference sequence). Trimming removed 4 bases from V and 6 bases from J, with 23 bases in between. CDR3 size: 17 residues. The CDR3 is CASSSQVVRGTPDTQYF. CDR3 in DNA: TGTGCCAGCAGCTCGCAAGTTGTTCGGGGGACTCCGGATACGCAGTATTTT.

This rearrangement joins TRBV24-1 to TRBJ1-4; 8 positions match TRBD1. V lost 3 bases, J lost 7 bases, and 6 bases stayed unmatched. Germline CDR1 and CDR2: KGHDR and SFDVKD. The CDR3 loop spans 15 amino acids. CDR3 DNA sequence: TGTGCCACCAGTGATGGGCAGGGGGCGAGTGAAAAACTGTTTTTT. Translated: CATSDGQGASEKLFF.

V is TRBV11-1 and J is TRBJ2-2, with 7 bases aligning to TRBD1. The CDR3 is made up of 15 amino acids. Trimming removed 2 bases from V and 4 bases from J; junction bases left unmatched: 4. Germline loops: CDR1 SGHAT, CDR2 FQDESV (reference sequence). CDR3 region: CASSLFRGSTGELFF. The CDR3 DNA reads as TGTGCCAGCAGCTTATTCAGGGGGAGCACCGGGGAGCTGTTTTTT.

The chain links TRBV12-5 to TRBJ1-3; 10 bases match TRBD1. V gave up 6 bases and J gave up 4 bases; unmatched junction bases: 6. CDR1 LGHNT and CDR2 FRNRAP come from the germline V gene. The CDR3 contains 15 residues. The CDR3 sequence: CASGPDRGQGNTIYF. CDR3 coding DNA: TGTGCTAGTGGACCCGACAGGGGGCAAGGAAACACCATATATTTT.

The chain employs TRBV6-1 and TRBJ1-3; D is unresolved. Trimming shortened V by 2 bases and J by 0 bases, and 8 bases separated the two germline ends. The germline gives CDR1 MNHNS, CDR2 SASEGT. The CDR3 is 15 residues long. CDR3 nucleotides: TGTGCCAGCAGTGAAATCCCCCTCTCTGGAAACACCATATATTTT. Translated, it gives CASSEIPLSGNTIYF.

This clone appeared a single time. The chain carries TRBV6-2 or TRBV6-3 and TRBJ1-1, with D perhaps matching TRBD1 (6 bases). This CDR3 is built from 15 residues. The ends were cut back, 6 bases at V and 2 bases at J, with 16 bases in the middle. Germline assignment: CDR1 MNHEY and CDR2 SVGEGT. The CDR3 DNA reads TGTGCCAGCAGCCCAGCGAGGGGGAGTAACACTGAAGCTTTCTTT. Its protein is CASSPARGSNTEAFF.

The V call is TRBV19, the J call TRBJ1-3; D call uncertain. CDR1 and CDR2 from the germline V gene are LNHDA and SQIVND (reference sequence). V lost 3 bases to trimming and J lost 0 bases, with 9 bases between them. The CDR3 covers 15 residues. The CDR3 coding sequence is TGTGCCAGTAGTATGTCGGACTCCTCTGGAAACACCATATATTTT. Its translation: CASSMSDSSGNTIYF.

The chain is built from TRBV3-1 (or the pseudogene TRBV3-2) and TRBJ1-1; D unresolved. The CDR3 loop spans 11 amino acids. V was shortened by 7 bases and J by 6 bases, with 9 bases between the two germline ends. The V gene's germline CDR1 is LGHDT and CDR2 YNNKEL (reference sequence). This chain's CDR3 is CASTIGSEAFF. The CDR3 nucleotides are TGTGCCAGCACTATCGGGTCTGAAGCTTTCTTT.

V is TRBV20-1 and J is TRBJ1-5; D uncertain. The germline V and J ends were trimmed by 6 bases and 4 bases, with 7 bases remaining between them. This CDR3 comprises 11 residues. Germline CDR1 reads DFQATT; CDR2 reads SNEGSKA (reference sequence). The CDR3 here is CSAGVNQPQHF. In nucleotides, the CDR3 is TGCAGTGCGGGAGTAAATCAGCCCCAGCATTTT.

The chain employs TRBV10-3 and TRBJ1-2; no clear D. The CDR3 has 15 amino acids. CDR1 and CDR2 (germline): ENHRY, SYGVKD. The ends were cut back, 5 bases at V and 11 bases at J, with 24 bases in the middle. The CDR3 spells CAISLGDAAFNAYTF. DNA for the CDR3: TGTGCCATCAGTTTAGGTGACGCGGCCTTTAACGCGTACACCTTC.

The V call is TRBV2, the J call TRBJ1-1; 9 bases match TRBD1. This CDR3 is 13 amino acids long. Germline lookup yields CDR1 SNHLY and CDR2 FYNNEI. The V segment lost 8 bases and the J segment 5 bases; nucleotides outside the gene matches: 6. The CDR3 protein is CASQTGGRTEAFF. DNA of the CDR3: TGTGCCAGCCAGACAGGGGGGAGAACTGAAGCTTTCTTT.

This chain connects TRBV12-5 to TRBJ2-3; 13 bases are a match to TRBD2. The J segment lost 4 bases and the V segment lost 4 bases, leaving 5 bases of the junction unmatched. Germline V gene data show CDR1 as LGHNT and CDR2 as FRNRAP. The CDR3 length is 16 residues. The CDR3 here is CASGSGLAGASDTQYF. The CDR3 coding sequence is TGTGCTAGTGGTTCTGGACTAGCGGGGGCCTCAGATACGCAGTATTTT.

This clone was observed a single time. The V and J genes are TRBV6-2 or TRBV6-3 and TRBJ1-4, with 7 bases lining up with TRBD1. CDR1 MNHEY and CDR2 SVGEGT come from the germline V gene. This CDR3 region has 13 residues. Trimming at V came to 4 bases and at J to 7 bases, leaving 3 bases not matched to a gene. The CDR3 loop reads CASSSNRGEKLFF. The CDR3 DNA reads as TGTGCCAGCAGTTCCAACAGGGGTGAAAAACTGTTTTTT.

The CDR3 sequence: CASSLGRWEGYTF. The CDR3 nucleotides read TGTGCCAGCAGCTTGGGAAGATGGGAGGGCTACACCTTC. This chain joins TRBV13 and TRBJ1-2; D gene ambiguous. CDR3 size: 13 residues. Deletions cut 3 bases from V and 8 bases from J, with 13 bases between. The germline gives CDR1 PRHDT, CDR2 FYEKMQ (reference sequence). Complete variable domain (other parts from reference TRBV13 and TRBJ1-2): AAGVIQSPRHLIKEKRETATLKCYPIPRHDTVYWYQQGPGQDPQFLISFYEKMQSDKGSIPDRFSAQQFSDYHSELNMSSLELGDSALYFCASSLGRWEGYTFGSGTRLTVV.

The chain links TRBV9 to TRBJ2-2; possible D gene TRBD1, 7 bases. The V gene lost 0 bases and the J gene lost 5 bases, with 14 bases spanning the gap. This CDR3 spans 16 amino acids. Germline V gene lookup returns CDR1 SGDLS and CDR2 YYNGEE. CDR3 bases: TGTGCCAGCAGCGTAGCCGGTCAGGGGGGTACCGGGGAGCTGTTTTTT. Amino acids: CASSVAGQGGTGELFF.

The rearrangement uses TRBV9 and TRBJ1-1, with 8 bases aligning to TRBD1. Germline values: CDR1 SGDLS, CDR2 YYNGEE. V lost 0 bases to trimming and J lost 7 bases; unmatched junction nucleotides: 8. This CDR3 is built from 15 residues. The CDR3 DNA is TGTGCCAGCAGCGTAGTAGTAGGACAGGGCCTTGAAGCTTTCTTT. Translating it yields CASSVVVGQGLEAFF.

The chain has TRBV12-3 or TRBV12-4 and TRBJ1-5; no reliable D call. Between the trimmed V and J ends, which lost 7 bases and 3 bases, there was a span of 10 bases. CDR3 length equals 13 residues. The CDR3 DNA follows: TGTGCCAGCAAACCGGGTCTCAATCAGCCCCAGCATTTT. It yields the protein CASKPGLNQPQHF.

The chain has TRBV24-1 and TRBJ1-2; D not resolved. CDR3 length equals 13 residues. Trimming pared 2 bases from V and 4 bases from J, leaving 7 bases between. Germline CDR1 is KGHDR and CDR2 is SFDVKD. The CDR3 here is CATSDSRVYGYTF. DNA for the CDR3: TGTGCCACCAGTGATTCGAGGGTCTATGGCTACACCTTC.

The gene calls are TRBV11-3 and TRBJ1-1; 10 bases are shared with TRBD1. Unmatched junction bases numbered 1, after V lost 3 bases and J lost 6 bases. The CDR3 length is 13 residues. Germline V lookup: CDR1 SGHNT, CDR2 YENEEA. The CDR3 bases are TGTGCCAGCAGCTTGACAGGGGGCGCTGAAGCTTTCTTT. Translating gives CASSLTGGAEAFF.

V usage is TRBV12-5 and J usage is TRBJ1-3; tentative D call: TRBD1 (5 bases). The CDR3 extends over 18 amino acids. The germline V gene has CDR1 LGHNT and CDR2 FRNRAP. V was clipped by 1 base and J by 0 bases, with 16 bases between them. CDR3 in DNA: TGTGCTAGTGGTTTGGCACCCCTAGGGGTTAACTCTGGAAACACCATATATTTT. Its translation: CASGLAPLGVNSGNTIYF.

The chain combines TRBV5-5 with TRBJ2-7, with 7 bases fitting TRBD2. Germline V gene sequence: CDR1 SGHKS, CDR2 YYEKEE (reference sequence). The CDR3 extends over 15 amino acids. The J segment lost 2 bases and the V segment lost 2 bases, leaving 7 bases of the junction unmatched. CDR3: CASSFGAGEPYEQYF. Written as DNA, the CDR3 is TGTGCCAGCAGCTTTGGGGCGGGGGAACCCTACGAGCAGTACTTC.

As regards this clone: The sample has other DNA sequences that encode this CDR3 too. The CDR3 protein is CASSDRAQPQHF. The CDR3 bases are TGTGCCAGCAGCGACAGGGCTCAGCCCCAGCATTTT. The rearrangement uses TRBV12-3 or TRBV12-4 and TRBJ1-5; 7 bases align to TRBD1. V lost 6 bases to trimming and J lost 6 bases; unmatched junction nucleotides: 2. This CDR3 is built from 12 residues.

CDR3 sequence (DNA): TGTGCCAGTAGAGACAGGTCTGCAGATACGCAGTATTTT. The encoded protein is CASRDRSADTQYF. J is TRBJ2-3 and V is TRBV19, with a tentative D call TRBD1 (6 bases). Trimming removed 6 bases at V and 4 bases at J, with 11 bases between. The V gene's germline CDR1 is LNHDA and CDR2 SQIVND (reference sequence). This CDR3 is built from 13 residues.

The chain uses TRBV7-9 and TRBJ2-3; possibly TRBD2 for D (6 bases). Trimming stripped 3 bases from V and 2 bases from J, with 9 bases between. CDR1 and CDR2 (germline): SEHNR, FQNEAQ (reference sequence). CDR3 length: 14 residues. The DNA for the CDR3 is TGTGCCAGCAGCTTGGAGGGGTCCACAGATACGCAGTATTTT. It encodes CASSLEGSTDTQYF.

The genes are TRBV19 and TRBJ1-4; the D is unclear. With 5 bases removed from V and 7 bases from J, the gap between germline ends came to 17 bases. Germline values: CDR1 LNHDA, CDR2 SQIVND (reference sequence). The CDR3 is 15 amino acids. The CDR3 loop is CASSPTSRVGEKLFF. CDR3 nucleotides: TGTGCCAGTAGTCCGACCTCGAGGGTCGGTGAAAAACTGTTTTTT. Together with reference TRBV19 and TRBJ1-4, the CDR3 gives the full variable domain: DGGITQSPKYLFRKEGQNVTLSCEQNLNHDAMYWYRQDPGQGLRLIYYSQIVNDFQKGDIAEGYSVSREKKESFPLTVTSAQKNPTAFYLCASSPTSRVGEKLFFGSGTQLSVL.

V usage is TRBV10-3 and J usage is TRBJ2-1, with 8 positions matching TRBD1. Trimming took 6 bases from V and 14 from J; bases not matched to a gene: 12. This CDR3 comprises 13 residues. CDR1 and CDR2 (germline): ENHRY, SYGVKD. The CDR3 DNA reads TGTGCCATCAGGGGTTATTTGGACAGGGTTGAGTTCTTC. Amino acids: CAIRGYLDRVEFF.

CDR3 amino acids: CASSQLPTGYAEAFF. The CDR3 DNA follows: TGCGCCAGCAGCCAGCTCCCAACGGGATATGCTGAAGCTTTCTTT. This chain uses TRBV5-1 with TRBJ1-1; D is unclear. This CDR3 is built from 15 residues. The germline CDR1 and CDR2 sequences are SGHRS and YFSETQ. V lost 4 bases and J lost 6, with 19 bases in between.